This T cell receptor beta chain is from a study of T cells in Graves' hyperthyroidism and ophthalmopathy. V was trimmed by 4 bases and J by 0 bases, leaving 9 bases between them. CDR3 length equals 14 residues. Many counts were recorded for this clonotype. No antigen is known for it. Points from the study as a whole: The model forecast ophthalmopathy, anticipating it by a median around 6.9 months before onset.

Researchers amplified the TCR beta CDR3 regions from RNA transcripts. Using the HTBI primer set, a first-round RT-PCR was run on the TCR CDR3. TCRdb analysed the multiplex PCR reads with MiXCR anew, one entry per CDR3 protein. The repertoire consists of 530,000 or so distinct CDR3 sequences, with approximately 17% occurring once and the leading ten covering roughly a sixth. This receptor was obtained from a woman between 18 and 30 years old with Graves' ophthalmopathy. The V and J genes are TRBV12-3 or TRBV12-4 and TRBJ1-1; a weak D match, TRBD1 (6 bases). The sample comprised blood. The CDR3 DNA reads as TGTGCCAGCAGTTCACAGGGCATGAACACTGAAGCTTTCTTT. Amino acid sequence: CASSSQGMNTEAFF.